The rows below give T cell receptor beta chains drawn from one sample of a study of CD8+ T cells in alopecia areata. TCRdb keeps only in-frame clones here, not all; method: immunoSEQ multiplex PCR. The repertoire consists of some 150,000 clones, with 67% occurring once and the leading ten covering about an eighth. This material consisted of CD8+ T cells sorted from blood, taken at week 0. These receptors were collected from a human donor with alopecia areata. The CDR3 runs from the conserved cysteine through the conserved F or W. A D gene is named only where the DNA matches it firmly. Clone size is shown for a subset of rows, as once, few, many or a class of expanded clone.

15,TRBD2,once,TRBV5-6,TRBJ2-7,CASSLGLAGVYEQYF,TGTGCCAGCAGCTTGGGACTAGCGGGAGTCTACGAGCAGTACTTC
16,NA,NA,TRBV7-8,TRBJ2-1,CASSLDVGGPYNEQFF,TGTGCCAGCAGCTTAGATGTGGGGGGGCCCTACAATGAGCAGTTCTTC
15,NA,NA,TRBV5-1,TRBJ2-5,CASSSHGPLQETQYF,TGCGCCAGCAGCTCCCACGGACCCCTCCAAGAGACCCAGTACTTC
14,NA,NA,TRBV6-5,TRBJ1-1,CASSPIEVNTEAFF,TGTGCCAGCAGCCCCATAGAAGTGAACACTGAAGCTTTCTTT
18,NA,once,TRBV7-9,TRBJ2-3,CASSSSIRTNLSTDTQYF,TGTGCCAGCAGCTCCTCGATTCGGACTAACCTCAGCACAGATACGCAGTATTTT
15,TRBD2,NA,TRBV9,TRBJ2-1,CASSESGGTYNEQFF,TGTGCCAGCAGCGAGAGCGGGGGTACCTACAATGAGCAGTTCTTC
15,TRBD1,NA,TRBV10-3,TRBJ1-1,CAIRSTADRQREAFF,TGTGCCATCAGATCTACGGCGGACAGGCAGCGTGAAGCTTTCTTT
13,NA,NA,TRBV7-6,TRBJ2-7,CASSASGIYEQYF,TGTGCCAGCAGCGCCTCAGGGATCTACGAGCAGTACTTC
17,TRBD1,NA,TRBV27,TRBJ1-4,CASSSRDSLSLNEKLFF,TGTGCCAGCAGTTCCCGGGACAGCCTTAGTTTGAATGAAAAACTGTTTTTT
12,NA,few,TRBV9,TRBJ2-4,CASSGDTSIQYF,TGTGCCAGCAGCGGCGACACTAGCATTCAGTACTTC
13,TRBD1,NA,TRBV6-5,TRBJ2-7,CASRGQGVYEQYF,TGTGCCAGCAGGGGACAGGGGGTCTACGAGCAGTACTTC
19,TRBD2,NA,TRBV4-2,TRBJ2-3,CASSQVIRQAGGRADTQYF,TGTGCCAGCAGCCAAGTGATCAGACAAGCGGGGGGGCGGGCAGATACGCAGTATTTT
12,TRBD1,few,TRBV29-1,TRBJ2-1,CSVGQGLNEQFF,TGCAGCGTGGGACAGGGACTAAATGAGCAGTTCTTC